This T cell receptor beta chain was recorded in a study of glioma-infiltrating T cells after dendritic cell vaccination. Study context: Autologous tumor lysate was loaded overnight onto monocyte-derived dendritic cells grown seven days with IL-4 and GM-CSF. Study-level results: No direct clonality-survival link was found; a diverse polyclonal response may matter. Complete blood and tumor specimen sets were limited to few patients.

With respect to this clone: The antigen remains unidentified.

CDR3 length: 12 amino acids. Trimming shortened V by 6 bases and J by 4 bases, and 10 bases separated the two germline ends. Germline lookup yields CDR1 SNHLY and CDR2 FYNNEI. Time point denoted: after dendritic cell vaccination, including at tumor progression/relapse. TCRdb's copy holds only in-frame clones and misses some; the assay was immunoSEQ multiplex PCR. The sample lists roughly 87,000 clones, roughly 87% seen once, with less than 7% in the top ten. The chain is built from TRBV2 and TRBJ2-7, with a possible D match to TRBD2 (5 bases). The receptor's source is a human donor with glioblastoma. The sample in question was blood, obtained after dendritic cell vaccination. The CDR3 bases are TGTGCCAGCAGCGAGATAGCGTACGAGCAGTACTTC. Its translation is CASSEIAYEQYF. The full variable domain, with the rest looked up from reference TRBV2 and TRBJ2-7, is EPEVTQTPSHQVTQMGQEVILRCVPISNHLYFYWYRQILGQKVEFLVSFYNNEISEKSEIFDDQFSVERPDGSNFTLKIRSTKLEDSAMYFCASSEIAYEQYFGPGTRLTVT.